The subject of this entry is one TCR beta chain. Its antigen is still unknown. This sample stems from a study of graft-versus-host responses after intestinal transplantation. Study conclusions and caveats: The marrow of recipients harbored GvH clones, and ileum or blood showed some of them first. Allograft clonal ratios (graft-versus-host to host-versus-graft) were high in patients who had graft-donor T cell macrochimerism. Declines in HvG clones occurring early post-transplant were associated with peak circulating GvH clone levels.

Profiling relied on immunoSEQ multiplex PCR, and the TCRdb table lists in-frame clones only, not all of them. The sample shows just under 50,000 clones, roughly 84% of them seen only once. V lost 8 bases and J 0 bases, leaving 14 bases between the germline ends. The CDR3 length is 14 residues. Per the germline V gene, CDR1 is MNHNS and CDR2 is SASEGT. Sample: unstimulated CD4+ T cells sorted from spleen or lymph node cells, taken before transplant. This sequence originates from a human donor who was the organ donor for an intestinal transplant. The V gene is TRBV6-1, the J gene TRBJ2-7, with D possibly called TRBD1 or TRBD2 (5 bases each). As DNA, the CDR3 is TGTGCCAGCCGCAATGGGGGAAGCTCCTACGAGCAGTACTTC. It translates to CASRNGGSSYEQYF.